The clone carrying this TCR beta chain was counted a few times. Its target is not known. This sample stems from a study of T cells in Graves' hyperthyroidism and ophthalmopathy. Overall study findings and caveats: Peripheral blood also featured most of the thyroid clonotypes expanded above 0.001. Median prediction lead before ophthalmopathy onset was 6.5 months with the model. A model of 13 V-J features distinguished ophthalmopathy from stable hyperthyroidism.

It was RNA transcripts that yielded the amplified TCR beta CDR3 regions. TCR CDR3 underwent first-round RT-PCR with the HTBI primer set. TCRdb recomputed calls from the multiplex PCR reads with MiXCR, one row per CDR3 protein. The table shows about 340,000 distinct CDR3 sequences, with about 20% occurring only once. The material sequenced was blood. This receptor was taken from a woman aged 50 to 60 with Graves' hyperthyroidism.

In DNA form, the CDR3 reads TGTGCCAGCAGCGTTGGGACTAGCGGGGGGGATCTCGATGAGCAGTTCTTC. It specifies CASSVGTSGGDLDEQFF. The V call is TRBV9, the J call TRBJ2-1, with 16 bases lining up with TRBD2. This CDR3 is built from 17 residues. Germline V gene lookup returns CDR1 SGDLS and CDR2 YYNGEE. The V segment lost 2 bases and the J segment 8 bases; nucleotides outside the gene matches: 7.